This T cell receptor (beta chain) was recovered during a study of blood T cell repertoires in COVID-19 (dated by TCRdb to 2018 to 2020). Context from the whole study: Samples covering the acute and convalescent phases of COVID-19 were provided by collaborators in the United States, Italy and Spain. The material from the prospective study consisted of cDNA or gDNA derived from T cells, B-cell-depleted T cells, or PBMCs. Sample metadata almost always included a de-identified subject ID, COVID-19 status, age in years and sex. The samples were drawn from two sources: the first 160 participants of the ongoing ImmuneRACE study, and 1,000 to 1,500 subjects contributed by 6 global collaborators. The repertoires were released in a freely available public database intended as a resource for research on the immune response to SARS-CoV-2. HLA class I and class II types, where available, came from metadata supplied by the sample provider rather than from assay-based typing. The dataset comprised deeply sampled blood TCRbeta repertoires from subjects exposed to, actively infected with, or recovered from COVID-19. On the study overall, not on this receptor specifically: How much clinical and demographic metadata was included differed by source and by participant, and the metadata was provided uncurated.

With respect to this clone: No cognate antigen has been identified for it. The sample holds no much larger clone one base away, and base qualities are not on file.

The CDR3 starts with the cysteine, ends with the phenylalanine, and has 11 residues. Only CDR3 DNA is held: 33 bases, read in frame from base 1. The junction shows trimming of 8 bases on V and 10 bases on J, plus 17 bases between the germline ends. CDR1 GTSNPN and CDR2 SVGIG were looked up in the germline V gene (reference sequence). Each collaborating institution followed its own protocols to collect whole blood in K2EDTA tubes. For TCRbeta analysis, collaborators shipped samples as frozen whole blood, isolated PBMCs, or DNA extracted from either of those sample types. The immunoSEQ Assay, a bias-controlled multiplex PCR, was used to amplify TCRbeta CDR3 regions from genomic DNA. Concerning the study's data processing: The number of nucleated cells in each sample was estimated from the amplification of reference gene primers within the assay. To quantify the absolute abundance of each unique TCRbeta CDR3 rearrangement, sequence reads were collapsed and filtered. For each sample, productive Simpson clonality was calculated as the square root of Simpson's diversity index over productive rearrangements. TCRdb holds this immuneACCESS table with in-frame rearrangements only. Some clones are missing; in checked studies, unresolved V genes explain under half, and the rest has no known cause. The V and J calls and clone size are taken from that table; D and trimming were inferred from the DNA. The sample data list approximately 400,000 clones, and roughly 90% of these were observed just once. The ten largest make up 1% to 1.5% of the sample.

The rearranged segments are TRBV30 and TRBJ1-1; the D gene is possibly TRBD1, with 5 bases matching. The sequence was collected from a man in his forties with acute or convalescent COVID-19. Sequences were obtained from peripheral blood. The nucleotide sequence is TGTGCCCAGAGTCCCGGGGGAGTAGCTTTCTTT. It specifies CAQSPGGVAFF.